This T cell receptor beta chain was recorded in a study of blood T cell repertoires in COVID-19. For the study at large: The United States, Italy and Spain were the sources of the acute and convalescent COVID-19 samples. Nucleic acid was either cDNA or gDNA, and it came from T cells, B-cell-depleted T cells, or PBMCs.

The CDR3 is 14 amino acids. The V end was cut by 3 bases, the J end by 8 bases, with 16 bases between. The germline gives CDR1 LGHDT, CDR2 YNNKEL (reference sequence). In the source study's methods: Estimation of nucleated cell counts was performed using reference gene primer amplification. TCRdb's table, derived via immunoSEQ multiplex PCR, lists solely in-frame clones and lacks some. That table gives V, J and clone size, and the DNA gave D and trimming. The sample holds 20,000 to 25,000 clones, around 90% seen once. Sequenced: peripheral blood. This TCR was recovered from a woman of 80 years or more with active COVID-19. The chain uses TRBV3-1 (or the pseudogene TRBV3-2) and TRBJ1-1; D not certain. CDR3 loop: CASSQGSELLEAFF. CDR3 DNA: TGTGCCAGCAGCCAGGGGAGTGAACTCCTAGAAGCTTTCTTT.